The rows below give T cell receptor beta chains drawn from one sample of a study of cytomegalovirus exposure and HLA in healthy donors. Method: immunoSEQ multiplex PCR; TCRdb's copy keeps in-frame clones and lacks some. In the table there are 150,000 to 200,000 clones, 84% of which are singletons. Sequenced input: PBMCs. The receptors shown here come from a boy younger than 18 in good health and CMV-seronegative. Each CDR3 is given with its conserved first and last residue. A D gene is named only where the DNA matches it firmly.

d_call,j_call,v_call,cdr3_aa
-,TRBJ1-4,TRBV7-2,CASSPRHINEKLFF
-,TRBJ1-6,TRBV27,CASSPWGTWSSPLHF
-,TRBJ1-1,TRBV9,CASSPRTEAGF
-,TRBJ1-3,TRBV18,CASSLDIDTIYF
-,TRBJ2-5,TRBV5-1,CASSLESEGTQYF
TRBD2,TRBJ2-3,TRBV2,CASSGASGSGNTQYF
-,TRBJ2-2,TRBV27,CASSSRLNTGELFF
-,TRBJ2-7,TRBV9,CASSVGTLTSYEQYF
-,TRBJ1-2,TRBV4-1,CASSQGRMANYGYTF
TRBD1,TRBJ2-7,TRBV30,CAWSPSRPGQGAYEQYF
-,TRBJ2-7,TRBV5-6,CASSLIYGGRYEQYF
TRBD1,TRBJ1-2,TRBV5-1,CASSLLTGGLGYGYTF
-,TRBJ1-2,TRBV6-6,CASISAVYGYTF
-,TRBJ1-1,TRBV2,CASPPAEAFF
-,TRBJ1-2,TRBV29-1,CSVQGYNYGYTF
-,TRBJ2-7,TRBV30,CAWSVGGTYEQYF
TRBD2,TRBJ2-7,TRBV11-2,CASKPSGSTEQYF
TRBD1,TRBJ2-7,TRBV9,CAGSGRDRAHEQYF
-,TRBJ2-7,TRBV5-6,CASSLLVPYEQYF
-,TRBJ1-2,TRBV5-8,CASSQQLLYGYTF
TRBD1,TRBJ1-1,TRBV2,CASSRWDSNTEAFF
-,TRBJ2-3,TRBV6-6,CASSYYGWGRTDTQYF
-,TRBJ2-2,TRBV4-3,CASSSSTGNTGELFF
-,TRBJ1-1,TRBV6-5,CASSYTSGNTEAFF
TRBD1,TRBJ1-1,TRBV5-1,CASSLGQGKEAFF
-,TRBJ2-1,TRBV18,CASTQGGEQFF
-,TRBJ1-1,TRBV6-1,CASSARTRAEAFF
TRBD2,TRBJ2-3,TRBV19,CASKATSGTDTQYF
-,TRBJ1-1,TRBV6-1,CASTDRYLEAFF
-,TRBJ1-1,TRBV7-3,CASSLKGMGTEAFF
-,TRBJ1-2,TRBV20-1,CSARRTEEDTF
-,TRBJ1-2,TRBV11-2,CASSLLGEKGIRNGYTF
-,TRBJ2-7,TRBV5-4,CASSLKGQGGGYEQYF
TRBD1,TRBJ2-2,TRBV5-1,CASSAGQGGTGELFF
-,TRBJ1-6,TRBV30,CAWDGGLGSYNSPLHF
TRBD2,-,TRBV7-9,CASSLGTSGGALSYEQYF
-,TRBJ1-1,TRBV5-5,CASSSPGGRSEAFF
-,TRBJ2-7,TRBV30,CAWSLRGIPYEQYF
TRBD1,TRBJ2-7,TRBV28,CASSLSGQGSYEQYF
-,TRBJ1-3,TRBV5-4,CASSLGLTGRSGNTIYF
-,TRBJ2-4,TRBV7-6,CASSLDTANIQYF
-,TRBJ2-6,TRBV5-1,CASSLAGQRSGANVLTF
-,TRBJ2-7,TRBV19,CASSPPFGRFEQYF
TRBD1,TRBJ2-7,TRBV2,CASSEGGTGTYEQYF
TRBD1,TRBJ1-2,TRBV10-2,CASSDATGQGNYGYTF
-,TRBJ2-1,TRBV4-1,CASSQAPGNTYNEQFF